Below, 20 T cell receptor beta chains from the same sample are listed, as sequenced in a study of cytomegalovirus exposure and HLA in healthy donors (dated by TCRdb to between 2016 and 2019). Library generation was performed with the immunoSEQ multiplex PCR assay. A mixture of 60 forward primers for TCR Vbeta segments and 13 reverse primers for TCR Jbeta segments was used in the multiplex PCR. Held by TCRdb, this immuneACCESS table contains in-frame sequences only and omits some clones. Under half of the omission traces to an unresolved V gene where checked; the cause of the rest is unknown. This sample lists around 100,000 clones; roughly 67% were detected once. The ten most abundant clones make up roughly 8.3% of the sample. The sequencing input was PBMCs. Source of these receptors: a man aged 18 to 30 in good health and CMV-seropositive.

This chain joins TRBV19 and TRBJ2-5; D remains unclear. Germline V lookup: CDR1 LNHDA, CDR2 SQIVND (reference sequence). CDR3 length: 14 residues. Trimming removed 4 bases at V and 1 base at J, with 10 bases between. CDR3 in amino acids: CASSKQASQETQYF. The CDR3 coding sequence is TGTGCCAGTAGTAAGCAGGCGTCCCAAGAGACCCAGTACTTC.

CDR3 in amino acids: CASSESGGLSGNTIYF. Written as DNA, the CDR3 is TGCGCCAGCAGTGAGTCTGGGGGACTCTCTGGAAACACCATATATTTT. The rearrangement links TRBV10-2 to TRBJ1-3; weak D call: TRBD1 (5 bases). Germline V CDR1 and CDR2: WSHSY, SAAADI. Trimming removed 0 bases from V and 0 bases from J, with 9 bases in between. There are 16 residues in the CDR3.

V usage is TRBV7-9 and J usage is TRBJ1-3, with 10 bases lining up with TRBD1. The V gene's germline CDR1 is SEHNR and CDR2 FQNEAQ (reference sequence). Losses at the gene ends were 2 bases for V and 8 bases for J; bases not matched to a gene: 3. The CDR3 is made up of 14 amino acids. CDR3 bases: TGTGCCAGCAGCTTAAGAGGACAGGGGGACACCATATATTTT. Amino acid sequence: CASSLRGQGDTIYF. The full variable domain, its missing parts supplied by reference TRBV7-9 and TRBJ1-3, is DTGVSQNPRHKITKRGQNVTFRCDPISEHNRLYWYRQTLGQGPEFLTYFQNEAQLEKSRLLSDRFSAERPKGSFSTLEIQRTEQGDSAMYLCASSLRGQGDTIYFGEGSWLTVV.

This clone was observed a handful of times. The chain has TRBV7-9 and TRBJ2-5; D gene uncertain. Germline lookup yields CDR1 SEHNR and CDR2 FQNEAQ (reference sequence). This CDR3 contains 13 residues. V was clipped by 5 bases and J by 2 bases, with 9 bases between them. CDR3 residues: CASSLQKQETQYF. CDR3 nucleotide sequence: TGTGCCAGCAGCCTACAGAAACAAGAGACCCAGTACTTC.

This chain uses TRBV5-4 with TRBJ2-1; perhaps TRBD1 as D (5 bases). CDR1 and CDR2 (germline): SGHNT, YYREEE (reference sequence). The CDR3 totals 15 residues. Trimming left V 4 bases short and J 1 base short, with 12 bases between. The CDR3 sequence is CASSQTVGSYNEQFF. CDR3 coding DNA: TGTGCCAGCAGCCAGACAGTCGGGTCCTACAATGAGCAGTTCTTC.

CDR3 protein: CASSLSTSIFRTGELFF. As DNA, the CDR3 is TGTGCCAGCAGCTTAAGTACTAGTATTTTTCGGACCGGGGAGCTGTTTTTT. The V call is TRBV7-9, the J call TRBJ2-2; a possible D gene is TRBD2 (5 bases). The V gene lost 2 bases and the J gene lost 5 bases, with 18 bases spanning the gap. Germline V gene data show CDR1 as SEHNR and CDR2 as FQNEAQ (reference sequence). The CDR3 is 17 residues long.

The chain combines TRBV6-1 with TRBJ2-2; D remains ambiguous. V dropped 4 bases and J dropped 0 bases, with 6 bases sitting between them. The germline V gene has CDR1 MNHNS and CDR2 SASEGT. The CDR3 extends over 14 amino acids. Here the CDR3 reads CASSAGPNTGELFF. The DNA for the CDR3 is TGTGCCAGCAGTGCGGGTCCGAACACCGGGGAGCTGTTTTTT.

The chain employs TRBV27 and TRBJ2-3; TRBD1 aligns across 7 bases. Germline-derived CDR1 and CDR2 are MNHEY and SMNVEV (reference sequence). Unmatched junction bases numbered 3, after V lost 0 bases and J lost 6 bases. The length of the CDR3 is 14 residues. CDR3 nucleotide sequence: TGTGCCAGCAGTTTATCCATCAGGGGGGATACGCAGTATTTT. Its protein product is CASSLSIRGDTQYF.

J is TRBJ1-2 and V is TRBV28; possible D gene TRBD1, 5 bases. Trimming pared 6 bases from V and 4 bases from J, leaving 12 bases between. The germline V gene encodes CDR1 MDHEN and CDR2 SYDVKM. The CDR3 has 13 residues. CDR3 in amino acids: CASSSRQTYGYTF. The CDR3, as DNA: TGTGCCAGCAGCTCGAGACAGACCTATGGCTACACCTTC.

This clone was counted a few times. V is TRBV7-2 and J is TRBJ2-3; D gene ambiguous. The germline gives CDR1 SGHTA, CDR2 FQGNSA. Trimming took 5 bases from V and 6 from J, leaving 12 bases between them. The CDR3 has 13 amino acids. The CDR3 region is CASSNDFSDTQYF. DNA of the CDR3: TGTGCCAGCAGCAACGATTTTAGCGATACGCAGTATTTT.

CDR3 in DNA: TGTGCCAGCAGTGACTGGACGGGGGAAAAACTGTTTTTT. Translation: CASSDWTGEKLFF. The chain recombines TRBV6-4 with TRBJ1-4, with no clear D. The CDR3 is 13 residues long. Per the germline V gene, CDR1 is MRHNA and CDR2 is SNTAGT. V lost 1 base to trimming and J lost 8 bases, with 8 bases between them.

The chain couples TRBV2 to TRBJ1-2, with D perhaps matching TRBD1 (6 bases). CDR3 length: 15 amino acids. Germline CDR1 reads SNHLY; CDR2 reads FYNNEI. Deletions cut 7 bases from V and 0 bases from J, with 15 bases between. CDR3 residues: CASIPDRSPNYGYTF. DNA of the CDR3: TGTGCCAGCATACCAGACAGGAGCCCTAACTATGGCTACACCTTC.

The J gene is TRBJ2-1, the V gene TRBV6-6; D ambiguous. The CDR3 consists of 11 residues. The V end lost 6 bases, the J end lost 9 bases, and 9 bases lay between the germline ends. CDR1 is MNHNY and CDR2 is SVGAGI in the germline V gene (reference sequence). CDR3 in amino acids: CASSLSREQFF. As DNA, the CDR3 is TGTGCCAGCAGCCTTAGCCGTGAGCAGTTCTTC.

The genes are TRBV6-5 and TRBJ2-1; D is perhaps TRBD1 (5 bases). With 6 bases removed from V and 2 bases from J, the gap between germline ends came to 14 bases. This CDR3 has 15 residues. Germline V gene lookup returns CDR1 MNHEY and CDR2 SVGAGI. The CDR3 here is CASSPDRSPYNEQFF. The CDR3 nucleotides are TGTGCCAGCAGCCCAGACAGATCGCCCTACAATGAGCAGTTCTTC.

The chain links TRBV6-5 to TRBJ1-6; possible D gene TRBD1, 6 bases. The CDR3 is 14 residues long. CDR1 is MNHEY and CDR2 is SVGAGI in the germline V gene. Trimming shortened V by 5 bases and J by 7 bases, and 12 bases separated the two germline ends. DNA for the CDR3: TGTGCCAGCAGTATAAGGGGGGGGAATTCACCCCTCCACTTT. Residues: CASSIRGGNSPLHF.

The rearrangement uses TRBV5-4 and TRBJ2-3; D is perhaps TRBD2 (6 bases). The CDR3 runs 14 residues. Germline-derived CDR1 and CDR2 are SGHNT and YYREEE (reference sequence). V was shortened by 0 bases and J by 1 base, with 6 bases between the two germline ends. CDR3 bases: TGTGCCAGCAGCTTGGGGGGGGGCACAGATACGCAGTATTTT. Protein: CASSLGGGTDTQYF. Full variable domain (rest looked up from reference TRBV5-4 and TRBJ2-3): ETGVTQSPTHLIKTRGQQVTLRCSSQSGHNTVSWYQQALGQGPQFIFQYYREEENGRGNFPPRFSGLQFPNYSSELNVNALELDDSALYLCASSLGGGTDTQYFGPGTRLTVL.

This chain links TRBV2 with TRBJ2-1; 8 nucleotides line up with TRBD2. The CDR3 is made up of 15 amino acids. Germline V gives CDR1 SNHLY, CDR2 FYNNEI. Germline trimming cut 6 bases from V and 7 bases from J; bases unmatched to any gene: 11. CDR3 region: CASSPGRGVWNEQFF. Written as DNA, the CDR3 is TGTGCCAGCAGCCCGGGGCGGGGGGTTTGGAATGAGCAGTTCTTC. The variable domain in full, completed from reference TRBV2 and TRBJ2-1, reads EPEVTQTPSHQVTQMGQEVILRCVPISNHLYFYWYRQILGQKVEFLVSFYNNEISEKSEIFDDQFSVERPDGSNFTLKIRSTKLEDSAMYFCASSPGRGVWNEQFFGPGTRLTVL.

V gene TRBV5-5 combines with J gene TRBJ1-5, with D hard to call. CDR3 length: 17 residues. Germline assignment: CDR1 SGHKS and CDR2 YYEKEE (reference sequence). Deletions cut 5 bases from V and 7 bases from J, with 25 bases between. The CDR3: CASSAYPPGGGWQPQHF. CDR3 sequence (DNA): TGTGCCAGCAGTGCCTACCCACCCGGAGGAGGGTGGCAGCCCCAGCATTTT.

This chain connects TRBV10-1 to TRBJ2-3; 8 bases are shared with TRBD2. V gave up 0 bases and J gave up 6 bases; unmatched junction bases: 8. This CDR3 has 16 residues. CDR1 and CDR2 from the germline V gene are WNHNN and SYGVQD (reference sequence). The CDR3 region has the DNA TGCGCCAGCAGTGAGTCGAGCGGGGGCCTTAAGGATACGCAGTATTTT. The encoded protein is CASSESSGGLKDTQYF.

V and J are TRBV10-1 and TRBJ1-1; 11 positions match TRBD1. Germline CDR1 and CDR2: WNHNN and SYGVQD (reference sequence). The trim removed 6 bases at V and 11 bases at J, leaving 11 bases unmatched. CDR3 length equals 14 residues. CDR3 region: CASSPGTGGDSAFF. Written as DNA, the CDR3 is TGCGCCAGCAGCCCCGGGACAGGGGGGGATTCGGCTTTCTTT.